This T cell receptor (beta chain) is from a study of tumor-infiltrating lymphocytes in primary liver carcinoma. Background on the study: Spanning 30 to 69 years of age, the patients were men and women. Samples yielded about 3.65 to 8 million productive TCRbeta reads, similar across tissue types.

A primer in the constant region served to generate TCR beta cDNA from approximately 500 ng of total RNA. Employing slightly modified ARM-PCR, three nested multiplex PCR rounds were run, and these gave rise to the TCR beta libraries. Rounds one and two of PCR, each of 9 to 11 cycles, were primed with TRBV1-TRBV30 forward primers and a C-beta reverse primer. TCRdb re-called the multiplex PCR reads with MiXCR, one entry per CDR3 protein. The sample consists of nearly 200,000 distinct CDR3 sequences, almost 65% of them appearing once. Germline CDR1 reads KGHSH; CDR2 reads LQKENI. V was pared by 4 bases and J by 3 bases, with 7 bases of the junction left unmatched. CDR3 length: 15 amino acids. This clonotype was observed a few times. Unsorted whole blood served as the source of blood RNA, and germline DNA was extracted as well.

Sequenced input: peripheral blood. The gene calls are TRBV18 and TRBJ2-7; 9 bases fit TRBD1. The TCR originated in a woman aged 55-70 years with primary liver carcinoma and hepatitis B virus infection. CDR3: CASSRTGDSYYEQYF. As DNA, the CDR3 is TGTGCCAGCTCACGGACAGGGGATAGCTACTACGAGCAGTACTTC.